These 4 T cell receptor beta chains were sequenced from one sample in a study of T cells in Graves' hyperthyroidism and ophthalmopathy. Authors of the study amplified TCR beta CDR3 regions from RNA transcripts. The HTBI set primed first-round TCR CDR3 RT-PCR. TCRdb reanalysed the multiplex PCR reads using MiXCR and keeps one entry per CDR3 protein. This repertoire shows about 360,000 distinct CDR3 sequences, about 20% found once; its top ten account for about 3.7%. The sample was blood. These receptors all come from a woman aged 18-29 years with Graves' hyperthyroidism.

This clonotype was seen many times. The chain is built from TRBV7-9 and TRBJ2-5; 9 bases fit TRBD2. Germline V lookup: CDR1 SEHNR, CDR2 FQNEAQ (reference sequence). CDR3 size: 16 residues. V was clipped by 5 bases and J by 4 bases; unmatched bases: 11. CDR3 bases: TGTGCCAGCAGCGTGGGGTCTCTAGCGGGGAGAGAGACCCAGTACTTC. This sequence encodes CASSVGSLAGRETQYF.

With regard to this clonotype: A much larger clonotype is one base distant, so this may be a read error. The CDR3, as DNA: TGTGCCAGCAGCTTAGCCAGGGACGGCACCGGGGAGCTGTGTTTT. The encoded protein is CASSLARDGTGELCF. The chain couples TRBV7-8 to TRBJ2-2; D may be TRBD1 or TRBD2 (5 bases each). CDR3 length: 15 amino acids. Looked up from germline, CDR1 is SGHVS and CDR2 is FQNEAQ.

The table lists this clonotype with many counts. The chain employs TRBV10-3 and TRBJ2-7; D is possibly TRBD1 (5 bases). Germline V gene data show CDR1 as ENHRY and CDR2 as SYGVKD. The V gene lost 4 bases and the J gene lost 0 bases, with 16 bases spanning the gap. This CDR3 contains 16 residues. The CDR3, as DNA: TGTGCCATCAGTGGGGATGGGGCAGAGAGCTCCTACGAGCAGTACTTC. Translated, it gives CAISGDGAESSYEQYF.

This clonotype was recorded many times. The chain carries TRBV7-9 and TRBJ2-2, with D possibly matching TRBD1 (6 bases). Germline CDR1 SEHNR, CDR2 FQNEAQ (reference sequence). The CDR3 runs to 15 residues. Between the trimmed V and J ends, which lost 2 bases and 3 bases, there was a span of 10 bases. The CDR3 DNA sequence: TGTGCCAGCAGCTTATCAGGGGCAGACACCGGGGAGCTGTTTTTT. Its translation is CASSLSGADTGELFF.